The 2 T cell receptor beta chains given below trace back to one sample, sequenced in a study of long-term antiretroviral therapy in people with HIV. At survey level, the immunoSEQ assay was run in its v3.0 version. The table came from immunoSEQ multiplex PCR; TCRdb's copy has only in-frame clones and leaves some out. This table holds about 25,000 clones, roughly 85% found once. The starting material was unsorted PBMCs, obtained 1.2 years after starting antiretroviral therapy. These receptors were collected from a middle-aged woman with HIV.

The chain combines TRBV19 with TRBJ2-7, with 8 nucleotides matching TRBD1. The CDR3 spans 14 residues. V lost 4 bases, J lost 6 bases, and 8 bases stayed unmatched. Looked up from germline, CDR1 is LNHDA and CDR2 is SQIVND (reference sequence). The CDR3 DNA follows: TGTGCCAGTAGTAAAACGGGACAGGAGGCCGAGCAGTACTTC. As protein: CASSKTGQEAEQYF.

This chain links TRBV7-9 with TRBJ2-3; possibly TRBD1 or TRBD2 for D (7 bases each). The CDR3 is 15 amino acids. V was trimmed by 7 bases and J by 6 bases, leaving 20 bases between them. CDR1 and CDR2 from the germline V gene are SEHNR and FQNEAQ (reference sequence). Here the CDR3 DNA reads TGTGCCAGCACCCCCGAGGGGGCGGGAGAGGATACGCAGTATTTT. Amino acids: CASTPEGAGEDTQYF. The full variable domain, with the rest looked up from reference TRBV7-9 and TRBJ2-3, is DTGVSQNPRHKITKRGQNVTFRCDPISEHNRLYWYRQTLGQGPEFLTYFQNEAQLEKSRLLSDRFSAERPKGSFSTLEIQRTEQGDSAMYLCASTPEGAGEDTQYFGPGTRLTVL.